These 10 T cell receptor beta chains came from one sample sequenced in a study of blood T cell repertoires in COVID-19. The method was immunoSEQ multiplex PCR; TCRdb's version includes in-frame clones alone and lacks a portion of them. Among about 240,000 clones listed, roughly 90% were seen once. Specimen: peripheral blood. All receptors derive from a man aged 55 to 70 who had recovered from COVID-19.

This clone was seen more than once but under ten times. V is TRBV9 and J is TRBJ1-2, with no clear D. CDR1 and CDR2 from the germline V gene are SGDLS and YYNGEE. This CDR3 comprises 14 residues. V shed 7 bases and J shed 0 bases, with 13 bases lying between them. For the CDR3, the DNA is TGTGCCAGCGGAGACCGGGATACTAACTATGGCTACACCTTC. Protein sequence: CASGDRDTNYGYTF. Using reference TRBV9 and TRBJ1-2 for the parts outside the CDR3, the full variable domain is DSGVTQTPKHLITATGQRVTLRCSPRSGDLSVYWYQQSLDQGLQFLIQYYNGEERAKGNILERFSAQQFPDLHSELNLSSLELGDSALYFCASGDRDTNYGYTFGSGTRLTVV.

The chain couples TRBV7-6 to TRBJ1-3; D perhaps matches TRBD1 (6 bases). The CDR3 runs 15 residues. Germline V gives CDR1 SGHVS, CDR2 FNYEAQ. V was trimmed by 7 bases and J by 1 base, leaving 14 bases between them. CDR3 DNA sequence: TGTGCCAGCATCCTAACGGACAGTTCTGGAAACACCATATATTTT. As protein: CASILTDSSGNTIYF.

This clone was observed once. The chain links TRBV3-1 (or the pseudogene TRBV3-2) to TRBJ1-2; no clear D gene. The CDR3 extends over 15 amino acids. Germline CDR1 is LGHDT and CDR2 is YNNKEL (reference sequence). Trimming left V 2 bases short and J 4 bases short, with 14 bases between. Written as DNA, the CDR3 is TGTGCCAGCAGCCAAACCGCGGCGGGTGCCTATGGCTACACCTTC. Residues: CASSQTAAGAYGYTF.

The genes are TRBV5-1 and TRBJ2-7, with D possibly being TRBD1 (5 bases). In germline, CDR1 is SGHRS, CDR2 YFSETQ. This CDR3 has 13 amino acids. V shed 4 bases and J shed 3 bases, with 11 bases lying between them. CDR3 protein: CASSRGHSYEQYF. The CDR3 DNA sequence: TGCGCCAGCAGCCGCGGACACAGCTACGAGCAGTACTTC.

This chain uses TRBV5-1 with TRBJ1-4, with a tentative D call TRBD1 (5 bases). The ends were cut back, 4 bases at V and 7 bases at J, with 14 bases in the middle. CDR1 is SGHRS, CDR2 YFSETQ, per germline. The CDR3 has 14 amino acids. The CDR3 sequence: CASSGGYLGEKLFF. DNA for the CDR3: TGCGCCAGCAGCGGGGGGTATCTGGGTGAAAAACTGTTTTTT.

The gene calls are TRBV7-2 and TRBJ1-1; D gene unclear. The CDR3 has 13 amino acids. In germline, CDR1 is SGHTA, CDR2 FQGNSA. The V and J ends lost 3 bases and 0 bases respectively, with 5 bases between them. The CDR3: CASSFSVNTEAFF. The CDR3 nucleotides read TGTGCCAGCAGCTTCTCAGTGAACACTGAAGCTTTCTTT.

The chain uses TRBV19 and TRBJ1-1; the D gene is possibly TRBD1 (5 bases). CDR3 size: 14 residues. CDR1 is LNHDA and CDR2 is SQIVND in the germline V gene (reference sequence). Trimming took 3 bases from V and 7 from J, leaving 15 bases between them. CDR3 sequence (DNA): TGTGCCAGTAGTATGGGTATATGGGGCGTTGAAGCTTTCTTT. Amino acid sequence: CASSMGIWGVEAFF.

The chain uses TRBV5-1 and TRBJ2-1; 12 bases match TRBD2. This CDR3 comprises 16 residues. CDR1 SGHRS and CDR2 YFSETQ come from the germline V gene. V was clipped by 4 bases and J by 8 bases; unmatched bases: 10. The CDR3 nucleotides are TGCGCCAGCAGCCCCCGGCAGGGACTAGCGGGTGATGAGCAGTTCTTC. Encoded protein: CASSPRQGLAGDEQFF.

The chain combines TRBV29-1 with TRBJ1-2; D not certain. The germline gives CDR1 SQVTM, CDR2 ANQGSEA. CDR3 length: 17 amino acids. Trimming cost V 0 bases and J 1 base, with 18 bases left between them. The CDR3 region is CSVEDFNSLLGNYGYTF. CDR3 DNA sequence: TGCAGCGTTGAAGATTTCAACAGTCTTCTCGGTAACTATGGCTACACCTTC.

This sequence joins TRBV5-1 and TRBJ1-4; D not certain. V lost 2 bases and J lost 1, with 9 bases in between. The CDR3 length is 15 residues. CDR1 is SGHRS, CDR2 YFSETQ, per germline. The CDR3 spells CASSFGKGTNEKLFF. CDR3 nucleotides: TGCGCCAGCAGCTTCGGGAAGGGAACTAATGAAAAACTGTTTTTT.